This T cell receptor (beta chain) was identified in a study of blood T cell repertoires in COVID-19. The repertoire was sequenced with immunoSEQ multiplex PCR; TCRdb's copy has only in-frame clones and lacks some. The sample includes 65,000 to 90,000 clones, roughly 91% of them seen just once. Trimming cost V 2 bases and J 4 bases, with 12 bases left between them. The germline CDR1 and CDR2 sequences are GTSNPN and SVGIG (reference sequence). The CDR3 loop spans 14 amino acids. The chain combines TRBV30 with TRBJ1-3; weak D call: TRBD1 (6 bases). The specimen sequenced was peripheral blood. This TCR was recovered from a young woman with acute or convalescent COVID-19. CDR3 sequence reads: CAWSYGQPGNTIYF. In DNA form, the CDR3 reads TGTGCCTGGAGTTACGGACAGCCAGGAAACACCATATATTTT.